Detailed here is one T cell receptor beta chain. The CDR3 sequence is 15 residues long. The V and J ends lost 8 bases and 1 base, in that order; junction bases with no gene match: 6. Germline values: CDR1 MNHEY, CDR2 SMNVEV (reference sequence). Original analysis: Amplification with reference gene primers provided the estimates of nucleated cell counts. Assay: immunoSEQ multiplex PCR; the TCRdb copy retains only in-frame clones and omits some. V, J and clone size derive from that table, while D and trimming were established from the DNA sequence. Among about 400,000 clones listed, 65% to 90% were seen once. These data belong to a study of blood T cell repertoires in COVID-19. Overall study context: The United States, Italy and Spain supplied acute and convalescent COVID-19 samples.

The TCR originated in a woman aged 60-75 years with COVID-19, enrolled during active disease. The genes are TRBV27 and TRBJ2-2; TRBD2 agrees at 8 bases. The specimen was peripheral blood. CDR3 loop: CASRFLAGNTGELFF. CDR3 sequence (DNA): TGTGCCAGCCGATTTCTAGCGGGGAACACCGGGGAGCTGTTTTTT.